This T cell receptor beta chain is drawn from a study of T-cell reconstitution after alpha-beta-depleted transplantation in children. TCRbeta library construction was performed incorporating unique molecular identifiers. TCRdb re-analysed the PCR reads in MiXCR, keeping a single row per CDR3 protein. Of almost 500,000 distinct CDR3 sequences detected, 9.5% to 15% appear once; the ten largest clones hold over 5.5%. Trimming took 2 bases from V and 1 from J, leaving 23 bases between them. The CDR3 spans 19 residues. CDR1 and CDR2 (germline): MNHEY, SVGAGI. The sequencing used PBMCs from the stem cell graft donor, collected from the stem cell graft. This rearrangement joins TRBV6-5 to TRBJ1-1; D possibly corresponds to TRBD1 (6 bases). The receptor was isolated from a human donor who donated a stem cell graft to a child with combined immunodeficiency. The CDR3 loop reads CASSYNFERGQNSNTEAFF. CDR3 coding DNA: TGTGCCAGCAGTTACAACTTCGAGAGGGGACAAAACTCGAACACTGAAGCTTTCTTT.